This T cell receptor (beta chain) is from a study of beta chain features in type 1 diabetes. Study-level findings and limits: A definitive answer on HLA type influencing TCRB rearrangement was not reached here.

As to this clone: What it binds is unknown.

CD45RO/CCR7/CD25/CD127/CD95/CD27 sorting isolated CD4+ naive, central memory, regulatory and stem cell-like memory cells. The investigators reverse transcribed all of the isolated RNA, so they sequenced expressed TCRB transcripts. This table comes from immunoSEQ multiplex PCR, and its TCRdb copy is limited to in-frame clones, with some not included. The sample includes around 160,000 clones, about 50% seen only once; the top ten take roughly 0.42%. The specimen was Tregs from blood. This sequence was found in a young man in good health.

The CDR3 DNA sequence: TGTGCCAGCAGCCAAGGCCTACAGGGGGCTGAGGAGACCCAGTACTTC. The encoded protein is CASSQGLQGAEETQYF. The genes are TRBV4-2 and TRBJ2-5; TRBD1 agrees at 9 bases. There are 16 residues in the CDR3. The germline CDR1 and CDR2 sequences are LGHNA and YNFKEQ. The trim removed 1 base at V and 5 bases at J, leaving 8 bases unmatched.